A single sample gave rise to the 21 T cell receptor beta chains below, sequenced in a study of CD8+CD57+ T cells in acquired aplastic anemia. It was genomic DNA that served as the template for profiling TCR beta VDJ and CDR3. One entry per CDR3 protein, called by TCRdb with MiXCR from the reads. Counted here are 150,000 to 200,000 distinct CDR3 sequences, about 60% occurring once; the ten biggest clones make up about 48%. Sequenced sample: sorted CD4+, CD8+, or CD8+CD57+ T cells (not recorded which) from PBMCs. These receptors all come from a human donor in good health.

The gene calls are TRBV7-6 and TRBJ1-2, with D unclear. CDR3 length: 14 residues. Germline values: CDR1 SGHVS, CDR2 FNYEAQ. The germline V and J ends were trimmed by 5 bases and 0 bases, with 10 bases remaining between them. The CDR3 spells CASSTQRTNYGYTF. CDR3 DNA sequence: TGTGCCAGCAGCACCCAGAGGACTAACTATGGCTACACCTTC.

V usage is TRBV10-3 and J usage is TRBJ1-2; 7 nucleotides agree with TRBD1. Germline V gives CDR1 ENHRY, CDR2 SYGVKD. The V gene end was trimmed by 5 bases and the J gene end by 2 bases; junction bases not matched to a gene: 8. The CDR3 totals 15 residues. CDR3 nucleotides: TGTGCCATCAGTCGGGCAGGGGGGTCAAACTATGGCTACACCTTC. Protein sequence: CAISRAGGSNYGYTF.

This clonotype was seen ten or more times. The rearrangement joins TRBV12-3 or TRBV12-4 to TRBJ2-7; 11 nucleotides line up with TRBD1. Trimming took 5 bases from V and 4 from J; bases not matched to a gene: 4. The CDR3 length is 14 residues. This chain's CDR3 is CASSAGTGGYEQYF. The CDR3 DNA reads TGTGCCAGCAGTGCCGGGACAGGGGGATACGAGCAGTACTTC.

The V call is TRBV12-3 or TRBV12-4, the J call TRBJ2-7; 10 bases agree with TRBD1. With 6 bases clipped from V and 5 bases from J, the junction kept 10 bases outside the gene matches. The CDR3 consists of 15 residues. The CDR3 region has the DNA TGTGCCAGCAGCCGAGCCGGGACAGGGGCCCACGAGCAGTACTTC. Its translation: CASSRAGTGAHEQYF.

The chain carries TRBV19 and TRBJ2-5, with D perhaps matching TRBD1 (7 bases). The V gene lost 1 base and the J gene lost 3 bases, with 15 bases spanning the gap. The CDR3 extends over 16 amino acids. Per the germline V gene, CDR1 is LNHDA and CDR2 is SQIVND (reference sequence). Here the CDR3 DNA reads TGTGCCAGTAGTATAGGTTGGACAGGACTAAAAGAGACCCAGTACTTC. Translating gives CASSIGWTGLKETQYF.

The chain recombines TRBV24-1 with TRBJ1-2; maybe TRBD1 (5 bases). The CDR3 spans 13 residues. CDR1 is KGHDR, CDR2 SFDVKD, per germline. The ends were cut back, 4 bases at V and 2 bases at J, with 7 bases in the middle. The CDR3: CATSEGGNYGYTF. The CDR3, as DNA: TGTGCCACCAGTGAGGGGGGGAACTATGGCTACACCTTC.

The J gene is TRBJ2-5, the V gene TRBV5-1; 9 nucleotides agree with TRBD2. J gave up 5 bases and V 5 bases, and 7 bases lay outside the gene matches. Germline loops: CDR1 SGHRS, CDR2 YFSETQ. CDR3 length equals 14 residues. The CDR3 loop is CASRYLAGLETQYF. The CDR3 DNA reads as TGCGCCAGCAGGTATCTAGCGGGACTTGAGACCCAGTACTTC.

The chain is built from TRBV20-1 and TRBJ2-5; 8 nucleotides line up with TRBD2. The J segment lost 10 bases and the V segment lost 7 bases, leaving 5 bases of the junction unmatched. Germline CDR1 DFQATT, CDR2 SNEGSKA (reference sequence). This CDR3 has 10 residues. For the CDR3, the DNA is TGCAGTGGCGGGAGGCGGGACCAGTACTTC. It yields the protein CSGGRRDQYF.

This chain links TRBV9 with TRBJ2-7, with D perhaps matching TRBD1 (5 bases). This CDR3 region has 13 residues. Trimming took off 4 bases at V and 5 bases at J, with 13 bases between the two ends. Germline-derived CDR1 and CDR2 are SGDLS and YYNGEE. This chain's CDR3 is CASSPRTNNEQYF. CDR3 bases: TGTGCCAGCAGCCCGCGGACAAACAACGAGCAGTACTTC. Based on the CDR3 plus reference TRBV9 and TRBJ2-7, the full variable domain is DSGVTQTPKHLITATGQRVTLRCSPRSGDLSVYWYQQSLDQGLQFLIQYYNGEERAKGNILERFSAQQFPDLHSELNLSSLELGDSALYFCASSPRTNNEQYFGPGTRLTVT.

The V and J genes are TRBV24-1 and TRBJ1-5, with a weak D call TRBD1 (5 bases). The CDR3 contains 15 residues. Per germline, CDR1 KGHDR and CDR2 SFDVKD. The V end lost 3 bases, the J end lost 3 bases, and 11 bases lay between the germline ends. CDR3 sequence: CATSDRDSSNQPQHF. CDR3 sequence (DNA): TGTGCCACCAGTGATCGTGACAGTTCCAATCAGCCCCAGCATTTT.

This clonotype showed up many times. The gene calls are TRBV11-2 and TRBJ1-1; no definite D call. V was cut by 5 bases and J by 2 bases, with 21 bases left in between. Germline V gene lookup returns CDR1 SGHAT and CDR2 FQNNGV. The CDR3 spans 17 residues. The CDR3 here is CASSHHPGQLQNTEAFF. CDR3 nucleotide sequence: TGTGCCAGCAGCCACCACCCCGGGCAACTCCAAAACACTGAAGCTTTCTTT.

The rearrangement links TRBV7-6 to TRBJ1-3, with D perhaps TRBD1 (5 bases). CDR3 size: 15 residues. Germline CDR1 reads SGHVS; CDR2 reads FNYEAQ. V lost 4 bases and J lost 0, with 10 bases in between. The CDR3 region has the DNA TGTGCCAGCAGCTGGGACGGGAGCTCTGGAAACACCATATATTTT. The encoded protein is CASSWDGSSGNTIYF.

Comments on this clonotype: A read error may account for a junction end that differs from germline. The chain couples TRBV7-2 to TRBJ2-7, with TRBD2 matching over 10 bases. Germline loops: CDR1 SGHTA, CDR2 FQGNSA. CDR3 size: 15 residues. CDR3 residues: CASSQAGGSAYEQYF. The CDR3 DNA sequence: TGCGCCAGCAGCCAAGCGGGAGGGTCGGCCTACGAGCAGTACTTC. The full variable domain, with the rest looked up from reference TRBV7-2 and TRBJ2-7, is GAGVSQSPSNKVTEKGKDVELRCDPISGHTALYWYRQSLGQGLEFLIYFQGNSAPDKSGLPSDRFSAERTGGSVSTLTIQRTQQEDSAVYLCASSQAGGSAYEQYFGPGTRLTVT.

The rearrangement joins TRBV29-1 to TRBJ2-5, with D maybe TRBD1 (6 bases). The ends were cut back, 8 bases at V and 5 bases at J, with 12 bases in the middle. Looked up from germline, CDR1 is SQVTM and CDR2 is ANQGSEA. This CDR3 spans 11 amino acids. The CDR3 reads CSSGQTETQYF. The CDR3 nucleotides are TGCAGCTCGGGACAAACTGAGACCCAGTACTTC.

This clonotype was observed at least ten times. This sequence joins TRBV7-8 and TRBJ2-3, with D maybe TRBD1 (6 bases). Deletions cut 0 bases from V and 2 bases from J, with 12 bases between. Germline V lookup: CDR1 SGHVS, CDR2 FQNEAQ. The CDR3 runs to 16 residues. In DNA, the CDR3 is TGTGCCAGCAGCTTAGCTCGAGGGGGAATCACAGATACGCAGTATTTT. Its protein is CASSLARGGITDTQYF.

The chain employs TRBV7-9 and TRBJ2-7; no clear D gene. The ends were cut back, 7 bases at V and 3 bases at J, with 10 bases in the middle. The CDR3 runs to 12 residues. Germline lookup yields CDR1 SEHNR and CDR2 FQNEAQ (reference sequence). CDR3 protein: CASTPVLYEQYF. The DNA of the CDR3 is TGTGCCAGCACCCCGGTCCTCTACGAGCAGTACTTC.

This chain links TRBV7-2 with TRBJ1-1; TRBD1 might be the D (5 bases). The V gene lost 5 bases and the J gene lost 2 bases, with 12 bases spanning the gap. The CDR3 extends over 14 amino acids. The germline V gene encodes CDR1 SGHTA and CDR2 FQGNSA. The DNA for the CDR3 is TGTGCCAGCAGCCCGGGACCGGCAAACACTGAAGCTTTCTTT. This translates into CASSPGPANTEAFF.

This clonotype was found many times. This chain uses TRBV29-1 with TRBJ2-1; D assignment may be TRBD1 or TRBD2 (5 bases each). CDR3 length: 16 residues. Germline lookup yields CDR1 SQVTM and CDR2 ANQGSEA. Trimming took 1 base from V and 0 from J, leaving 13 bases between them. Written as DNA, the CDR3 is TGCAGCGTTGAAGCGGGACCCGGGCGCTCCTACAATGAGCAGTTCTTC. Amino acids: CSVEAGPGRSYNEQFF.

This chain uses TRBV5-1 with TRBJ1-1, with D uncertain. The CDR3 runs to 13 residues. Germline CDR1 reads SGHRS; CDR2 reads YFSETQ. V was shortened by 4 bases and J by 6 bases, with 13 bases between the two germline ends. The CDR3: CASSPVAGSEAFF. The DNA for the CDR3 is TGCGCCAGCAGCCCCGTAGCGGGGTCTGAAGCTTTCTTT.

The gene calls are TRBV5-4 and TRBJ1-4, with D possibly being TRBD1 (6 bases). V shed 1 base and J shed 3 bases, with 13 bases lying between them. This CDR3 has 16 residues. CDR1 is SGHNT and CDR2 is YYREEE in the germline V gene (reference sequence). The CDR3 spells CASSLTTGSSNEKLFF. DNA for the CDR3: TGTGCCAGCAGCTTGACTACAGGGTCTTCTAATGAAAAACTGTTTTTT.

The rearrangement joins TRBV29-1 to TRBJ2-5, with D possibly matching TRBD1 (6 bases). The CDR3 extends over 14 amino acids. V shed 1 base and J shed 0 bases, with 9 bases lying between them. CDR1 and CDR2 from the germline V gene are SQVTM and ANQGSEA. CDR3 region: CSVEVRGNQETQYF. CDR3 coding DNA: TGCAGCGTTGAAGTAAGGGGGAACCAAGAGACCCAGTACTTC.